Listed below are T cell receptor beta chains from one sample, sequenced in a study of esophageal squamous cell carcinoma tumors. TCRdb itself ran the 5' RACE reads through MiXCR, one entry per CDR3 protein. Found here are 950 to 1,100 distinct CDR3 sequences, roughly 13% of them singletons; the top ten hold roughly a sixth. The sequencing input was tumor tissue. These TCRs come from a man aged 45 to 79 with esophageal squamous cell carcinoma. Each CDR3 is given with its conserved first and last residue. D genes are given only for firm matches. Some rows mark clone size as missing; the rest say once, few, many or name a class of expanded clone.

clone size: few; J gene: TRBJ2-7; V gene: TRBV20-1; D gene: TRBD2; CDR3 protein: CSIPLAGGEQYF; CDR3 DNA: TGCAGTATCCCGCTAGCGGGAGGCGAGCAGTACTTC
clone size: medium-sized; J gene: TRBJ2-2; V gene: TRBV10-3; D gene: NA; CDR3 protein: CAISKGENGELFF; CDR3 DNA: TGTGCCATCAGTAAGGGCGAAAACGGGGAGCTGTTTTTT
clone size: large; J gene: TRBJ2-7; V gene: TRBV20-1; D gene: NA; CDR3 protein: CSARDSSGTLEQYF; CDR3 DNA: TGCAGTGCTAGAGATAGTAGCGGTACACTCGAGCAGTACTTC
clone size: medium-sized; J gene: TRBJ2-3; V gene: TRBV20-1; D gene: TRBD2; CDR3 protein: CSAEPGLGNPQYF; CDR3 DNA: TGCAGTGCCGAACCGGGACTAGGGAATCCGCAGTATTTT
clone size: NA; J gene: TRBJ1-1; V gene: TRBV6-5; D gene: NA; CDR3 protein: CASFSIGRNTEAFF; CDR3 DNA: TGTGCCAGCTTTTCGATCGGCAGAAACACTGAAGCTTTCTTT
clone size: medium-sized; J gene: TRBJ2-7; V gene: TRBV11-2; D gene: NA; CDR3 protein: CASSLGAWDEQYF; CDR3 DNA: TGTGCCAGCAGCCTCGGGGCATGGGACGAGCAGTACTTC
clone size: medium-sized; J gene: TRBJ2-3; V gene: TRBV11-2; D gene: NA; CDR3 protein: CASSLDRDTQYF; CDR3 DNA: TGTGCCAGCAGCTTAGATCGAGATACGCAGTATTTT
clone size: medium-sized; J gene: TRBJ2-7; V gene: TRBV3-1; D gene: NA; CDR3 protein: CASSQGQFEQYF; CDR3 DNA: TGTGCCAGCAGCCAAGGACAGTTCGAGCAGTACTTC
clone size: large; J gene: TRBJ2-1; V gene: TRBV6-6; D gene: NA; CDR3 protein: CASSTFGVYNEQFF; CDR3 DNA: TGTGCCAGCAGTACGTTCGGGGTTTACAATGAGCAGTTCTTC
clone size: medium-sized; J gene: TRBJ2-7; V gene: TRBV6-6; D gene: TRBD2; CDR3 protein: CASSQGTSGGYEQYF; CDR3 DNA: TGTGCCAGCAGCCAGGGGACTAGCGGGGGGTACGAGCAGTACTTC
clone size: medium-sized; J gene: TRBJ2-7; V gene: TRBV5-1; D gene: TRBD2; CDR3 protein: CASSPETSGHTYEQYF; CDR3 DNA: TGCGCCAGCAGCCCCGAGACTAGCGGGCATACCTACGAGCAGTACTTC
clone size: hyperexpanded; J gene: TRBJ2-2; V gene: TRBV7-2; D gene: TRBD1; CDR3 protein: CASSPDRGNIGELFF; CDR3 DNA: TGTGCCAGCAGCCCCGACAGGGGAAATATCGGGGAGCTGTTTTTT
clone size: medium-sized; J gene: TRBJ2-3; V gene: TRBV19; D gene: TRBD1; CDR3 protein: CASSTQTGVNTSTDTQYF; CDR3 DNA: TGTGCCAGTAGTACCCAGACAGGGGTAAACACTAGCACAGATACGCAGTATTTT
clone size: NA; J gene: TRBJ1-2; V gene: TRBV7-2; D gene: NA; CDR3 protein: CASSFEGYGDTF; CDR3 DNA: TGTGCCAGCAGCTTCGAAGGCTATGGCGACACCTTC
clone size: large; J gene: TRBJ2-2; V gene: TRBV24-1; D gene: NA; CDR3 protein: CATSEPGRGAGELFF; CDR3 DNA: TGTGCCACCAGTGAACCTGGACGCGGCGCCGGGGAGCTGTTTTTT
clone size: medium-sized; J gene: TRBJ1-4; V gene: TRBV2; D gene: TRBD1; CDR3 protein: CASRAGTANEKLFF; CDR3 DNA: TGTGCCAGCAGAGCCGGGACAGCTAATGAAAAACTGTTTTTT
clone size: large; J gene: TRBJ2-5; V gene: TRBV5-6; D gene: TRBD1; CDR3 protein: CASSPTGALQETQYF; CDR3 DNA: TGTGCCAGCAGCCCGACAGGGGCGCTTCAAGAGACCCAGTACTTC
clone size: medium-sized; J gene: TRBJ2-2; V gene: TRBV6-1; D gene: TRBD2; CDR3 protein: CASSEARRTSGRVPNTGELFF; CDR3 DNA: TGTGCCAGCAGTGAAGCGCGGAGGACTAGCGGGAGGGTTCCGAACACCGGGGAGCTGTTTTTT
clone size: NA; J gene: TRBJ1-1; V gene: TRBV12-3/TRBV12-4; D gene: NA; CDR3 protein: CADRGTNTEAFF; CDR3 DNA: TGTGCCGATCGAGGGACGAACACTGAAGCTTTCTTT
clone size: medium-sized; J gene: TRBJ2-7; V gene: TRBV7-2; D gene: NA; CDR3 protein: CASSPDSAGGAYEQYF; CDR3 DNA: TGTGCCAGCAGCCCGGACTCAGCGGGTGGAGCGTACGAGCAGTACTTC
clone size: NA; J gene: TRBJ1-6; V gene: TRBV28; D gene: NA; CDR3 protein: CASSSLPTDYNSPLHF; CDR3 DNA: TGTGCCAGCAGTTCCCTCCCGACCGACTATAATTCACCCCTCCACTTT
clone size: medium-sized; J gene: TRBJ2-7; V gene: TRBV20-1; D gene: NA; CDR3 protein: CSARGDYEQYF; CDR3 DNA: TGCAGTGCTAGGGGGGACTACGAGCAGTACTTC
clone size: medium-sized; J gene: TRBJ1-3; V gene: TRBV3-1; D gene: NA; CDR3 protein: CASSQAGNTIYF; CDR3 DNA: TGTGCCAGCAGCCAAGCAGGAAACACCATATATTTT
clone size: large; J gene: TRBJ2-5; V gene: TRBV9; D gene: NA; CDR3 protein: CASSVEDGVAETQYF; CDR3 DNA: TGTGCCAGCAGCGTCGAGGACGGGGTTGCGGAGACCCAGTACTTC
clone size: medium-sized; J gene: TRBJ2-2; V gene: TRBV23-1; D gene: NA; CDR3 protein: CASSQSVTQGRTNTGELFF; CDR3 DNA: TGCGCCAGCAGTCAATCTGTGACCCAGGGGCGGACGAACACCGGGGAGCTGTTTTTT
clone size: large; J gene: TRBJ2-6; V gene: TRBV4-1; D gene: NA; CDR3 protein: CASSQGGSGANVLTF; CDR3 DNA: TGCGCCAGCAGCCAAGGGGGCTCTGGGGCCAACGTCCTGACTTTC
clone size: large; J gene: TRBJ2-5; V gene: TRBV7-2; D gene: TRBD2; CDR3 protein: CASRRAGAETQYF; CDR3 DNA: TGTGCCAGCAGGCGAGCGGGGGCGGAGACCCAGTACTTC
clone size: large; J gene: TRBJ2-5; V gene: TRBV28; D gene: NA; CDR3 protein: CASKEVDKETQYF; CDR3 DNA: TGTGCCAGCAAGGAGGTGGATAAAGAGACCCAGTACTTC
clone size: large; J gene: TRBJ1-2; V gene: TRBV9; D gene: NA; CDR3 protein: CASSVGDSMGYYGYTF; CDR3 DNA: TGTGCCAGCAGCGTTGGAGACAGTATGGGGTACTATGGCTACACCTTC
clone size: large; J gene: TRBJ2-5; V gene: TRBV5-1; D gene: NA; CDR3 protein: CASSLGGEETQYF; CDR3 DNA: TGCGCCAGCAGCTTGGGAGGGGAGGAGACCCAGTACTTC
clone size: medium-sized; J gene: TRBJ1-2; V gene: TRBV28; D gene: NA; CDR3 protein: CASSSRTANYGYTF; CDR3 DNA: TGTGCCAGCAGTTCCCGGACGGCGAACTATGGCTACACCTTC
clone size: large; J gene: TRBJ2-1; V gene: TRBV7-9; D gene: NA; CDR3 protein: CASSLHQGGNEQFF; CDR3 DNA: TGTGCCAGCAGCTTACACCAGGGGGGAAATGAGCAGTTCTTC
clone size: medium-sized; J gene: TRBJ1-5; V gene: TRBV6-6; D gene: TRBD1; CDR3 protein: CASSYSRGQPQHF; CDR3 DNA: TGTGCCAGCAGTTACTCCAGGGGGCAGCCCCAGCATTTT
clone size: large; J gene: TRBJ2-2; V gene: TRBV19; D gene: NA; CDR3 protein: CASRKGSSTGELFF; CDR3 DNA: TGTGCCAGTAGAAAAGGGTCTTCCACCGGGGAGCTGTTTTTT
clone size: medium-sized; J gene: TRBJ2-7; V gene: TRBV5-1; D gene: TRBD2; CDR3 protein: CASSPVGGGEQYF; CDR3 DNA: TGCGCCAGCAGCCCTGTCGGGGGGGGCGAGCAGTACTTC
clone size: large; J gene: TRBJ2-5; V gene: TRBV7-9; D gene: TRBD1; CDR3 protein: CASSLAGQGQETQYF; CDR3 DNA: TGTGCCAGCAGCTTAGCGGGACAGGGCCAAGAGACCCAGTACTTC
clone size: medium-sized; J gene: TRBJ2-7; V gene: TRBV28; D gene: NA; CDR3 protein: CASSSPTNEQYF; CDR3 DNA: TGTGCCAGCAGTTCCCCGACGAACGAGCAGTACTTC
clone size: medium-sized; J gene: TRBJ1-2; V gene: TRBV5-4; D gene: NA; CDR3 protein: CASSLSGVGDTF; CDR3 DNA: TGTGCCAGCAGCTTATCGGGGGTCGGCGACACCTTC
clone size: medium-sized; J gene: TRBJ2-1; V gene: TRBV5-4; D gene: NA; CDR3 protein: CASSGWTGLAHEQFF; CDR3 DNA: TGTGCCAGCAGCGGGTGGACAGGTCTAGCGCATGAGCAGTTCTTC
clone size: few; J gene: TRBJ1-2; V gene: TRBV13; D gene: NA; CDR3 protein: CASSLVRGLYGDTF; CDR3 DNA: TGTGCCAGCAGCTTAGTTCGGGGCCTCTATGGCGACACCTTC
clone size: large; J gene: TRBJ2-2; V gene: TRBV30; D gene: TRBD2; CDR3 protein: CAFSSGRAEELFF; CDR3 DNA: TGTGCCTTTTCTAGCGGGAGGGCCGAGGAGCTGTTTTTT
clone size: medium-sized; J gene: TRBJ2-7; V gene: TRBV11-2; D gene: TRBD1; CDR3 protein: CASSLDRGQPYEQYF; CDR3 DNA: TGTGCCAGCAGCCTAGACAGGGGCCAACCCTACGAGCAGTACTTC
clone size: medium-sized; J gene: TRBJ2-1; V gene: TRBV24-1; D gene: NA; CDR3 protein: CATSDSRPAGGSYNEQFF; CDR3 DNA: TGTGCCACCAGTGATTCCCGGCCAGCGGGCGGCTCCTACAATGAGCAGTTCTTC
clone size: medium-sized; J gene: TRBJ1-1; V gene: TRBV3-1; D gene: NA; CDR3 protein: CASSHSGRGKNTEAFF; CDR3 DNA: TGTGCCAGCAGCCATTCGGGTAGGGGGAAGAACACTGAAGCTTTCTTT
clone size: few; J gene: TRBJ2-5; V gene: TRBV9; D gene: NA; CDR3 protein: CASSFRDPEVRF; CDR3 DNA: TGTGCCAGCAGCTTCCGGGACCCAGAAGTGCGGTTC
clone size: medium-sized; J gene: TRBJ1-2; V gene: TRBV6-6; D gene: NA; CDR3 protein: CASSYGAGHGYTF; CDR3 DNA: TGTGCCAGCAGTTACGGGGCAGGCCATGGCTACACCTTC